Described below is a single T cell receptor (beta chain) sequence and its context. Its antigen is not known. From its re-call of the 5' RACE reads, TCRdb lists each CDR3 protein once, without DNA. The repertoire table contains 150,000 to 200,000 distinct CDR3 sequences. These data originate in a study of monozygotic twins with inflammatory bowel disease. Study findings and constraints: People with IBD had fewer clonotypes in common with others than healthy twins did, especially with disease activity. Healthy co-twins exceeded IBD patients in TCRbeta diversity as measured by inverse Simpson.

Each donor had approximately 2.5 ml of blood drawn. CDR3 length: 14 amino acids. Germline loops: CDR1 LNHDA, CDR2 SQIVND (reference sequence). This receptor was taken from a human donor with ulcerative colitis or Crohn's disease, or a healthy co-twin of an affected twin (not recorded which). The rearrangement links TRBV19 to TRBJ1-3. The sequenced sample was blood. The CDR3 region is CASSIRTSGNTIYF.